The 9 T cell receptor beta chains in this list originate from one sample, sequenced in a study of shared clonotypes between healthy human individuals. Naivety among CD8 cells was defined by CD45RO negativity and positive CCR7 selection, thereby excluding terminally differentiated effector memory CD45RA+ cells. Some clones are missing from TCRdb's copy, which holds only in-frame ones; the method was immunoSEQ multiplex PCR. Of about 2.1 million clones in the sample, roughly 91% were seen once. Input material: naive CD8+ T cells from PBMCs. These receptors were taken from a man younger than 35 in good health. Some clones in this sample may be carry-over from other donors' samples.

The chain combines TRBV21-1 with TRBJ1-2. TRBV21-1 is annotated as a pseudogene. There are 15 residues in the CDR3. The CDR3 bases are TGTGCCAGCAGCAAAGTTAGTCCCGTGAGGGATGGCTACACCTTC. Residues: CASSKVSPVRDGYTF.

The V call is TRBV4-1, the J call TRBJ2-2; D ambiguous. The V end lost 5 bases, the J end lost 1 base, and 14 bases lay between the germline ends. Germline V gene lookup returns CDR1 MGHRA and CDR2 YSYEKL. The CDR3 contains 16 residues. The CDR3 protein is CASSVRLMLNTGELFF. The CDR3 coding sequence is TGCGCCAGCAGCGTGCGATTGATGCTGAACACCGGGGAGCTGTTTTTT.

This chain's CDR3 is CASSLLPGGLLIYNEQFF. The CDR3, as DNA: TGTGCCAGCAGTTTATTGCCTGGGGGACTCCTGATCTACAATGAGCAGTTCTTC. The chain couples TRBV27 to TRBJ2-1; D possibly corresponds to TRBD2 (6 bases). Trimming took 1 base from V and 3 from J, leaving 19 bases between them. CDR3 length: 18 amino acids. Germline V lookup: CDR1 MNHEY, CDR2 SMNVEV (reference sequence).

V and J are TRBV5-8 and TRBJ2-3; 9 bases are shared with TRBD2. CDR3 length: 20 amino acids. The germline V gene has CDR1 SGHTS and CDR2 YDEGEE. Trimming removed 6 bases from V and 9 bases from J; junction bases left unmatched: 29. The CDR3 is CASTFYEARWGSGRPETQYF. The DNA of the CDR3 is TGTGCCAGCACCTTTTATGAGGCTAGGTGGGGTAGCGGGAGACCTGAGACGCAGTATTTT. Drawing the rest from reference TRBV5-8 and TRBJ2-3, the complete variable domain is EAGVTQSPTHLIKTRGQQATLRCSPISGHTSVYWYQQALGLGLQFLLWYDEGEERNRGNFPPRFSGRQFPNYSSELNVNALELEDSALYLCASTFYEARWGSGRPETQYFGPGTRLTVL.

The chain is built from TRBV29-1 and TRBJ1-4, with TRBD1 matching over 7 bases. Germline loops: CDR1 SQVTM, CDR2 ANQGSEA. CDR3 length: 14 amino acids. Trimming removed 7 bases from V and 5 bases from J; junction bases left unmatched: 10. The CDR3, as DNA: TGCAGCGCCGCACAGACAGGGAGAAATGAAAAACTGTTTTTT. Translated, it gives CSAAQTGRNEKLFF.

There are a few counts of this clone. The CDR3 DNA reads as TGTGCCAGCAGCCCCTTAGCCGGGGAGCTGTTTTTT. This sequence encodes CASSPLAGELFF. The chain combines TRBV4-2 with TRBJ2-2, with D uncertain. Looked up from germline, CDR1 is LGHNA and CDR2 is YNFKEQ. The CDR3 has 12 residues. Trimming removed 4 bases at V and 6 bases at J, with 6 bases between.

The genes are TRBV7-9 and TRBJ1-2; no definite D call. Germline loops: CDR1 SEHNR, CDR2 FQNEAQ (reference sequence). Trimming removed 6 bases from V and 8 bases from J, with 16 bases in between. This CDR3 region has 13 residues. CDR3 nucleotides: TGTGCCAGCAGGCCTCCGGCACCCGGGGGCTACACCTTC. Its translation: CASRPPAPGGYTF.

The rearrangement uses TRBV5-1 and TRBJ2-1, with a possible D match to TRBD1 (6 bases). CDR1 is SGHRS and CDR2 is YFSETQ in the germline V gene. The ends were cut back, 0 bases at V and 9 bases at J, with 22 bases in the middle. The CDR3 runs to 17 residues. CDR3 region: CASSLAAVQGSQSEQFF. In DNA form, the CDR3 reads TGCGCCAGCAGCTTGGCCGCTGTACAGGGTAGTCAGTCTGAGCAGTTCTTC.

The rearrangement links TRBV27 to TRBJ1-1; no reliable D call. V lost 5 bases, J lost 7 bases, and 17 bases lay in between. Germline V lookup: CDR1 MNHEY, CDR2 SMNVEV (reference sequence). The CDR3 is 14 amino acids. The CDR3 DNA sequence: TGTGCCAGCAGTCCACACTCCGGACTGGTTGAAGCTTTCTTT. It translates to CASSPHSGLVEAFF.